This T cell receptor (beta chain) was identified during a study of blood T cell repertoires in COVID-19. Study background: Donors in the United States, Italy and Spain gave samples during acute or convalescent COVID-19.

Clones were sequenced by immunoSEQ multiplex PCR, and TCRdb holds only the in-frame ones, with some missing. The table lists about 210,000 clones, around 83% of them singletons. This clone was counted many times. In germline, CDR1 is SGHNT, CDR2 YYREEE (reference sequence). V shed 4 bases and J shed 0 bases, with 8 bases lying between them. This CDR3 has 13 residues. The J gene is TRBJ2-7, the V gene TRBV5-4, with D tentatively TRBD2 (5 bases). The TCR sequence derives from a man between 50 and 59 years old with active or convalescent COVID-19. The sample was peripheral blood. In DNA form, the CDR3 reads TGTGCCAGCAGCGGGAGTTCCTCCTACGAGCAGTACTTC. Translation: CASSGSSSYEQYF.